This TCR beta chain was identified during a study of tumour-infiltrating T cells in Burkitt lymphoma. Looking at the study overall: Survival, overall and progression-free, tracked with productive clonality.

Libraries were prepared by immunoSEQ multiplex PCR; TCRdb keeps only in-frame clonotypes and omits some of them. The table has about 15,000 clones, roughly 80% seen once; the top ten hold roughly 7%. Germline assignment: CDR1 MDHEN and CDR2 SYDVKM. CDR3 size: 13 residues. V dropped 6 bases and J dropped 4 bases, with 12 bases sitting between them. The sample comprised tumor tissue. The receptor comes from a human donor with diffuse large B-cell lymphoma. The chain has TRBV28 and TRBJ1-2, with a weak D call TRBD1 (6 bases). As DNA, the CDR3 is TGTGCCAGCAGGTACAGGGCCCTCTATGGCTACACCTTC. Translation: CASRYRALYGYTF.